A selection of T cell receptor beta chains follows, all from one sample in a study of T cell repertoires in cytomegalovirus infection. TCRdb ran MiXCR on the reads and lists one entry per CDR3 protein. The data hold about 260,000 distinct CDR3 sequences, with roughly 13% observed a single time. Sample: PBMCs. Receptors originate from a human donor in good health (CMV status not recorded). Some clones in this sample may be carry-over from other donors' samples. The CDR3 runs from the conserved cysteine through the conserved F or W. Each record gives: CDR3 protein, CDR3 DNA, D gene, J gene, CDR3 length, V gene, clone size. A D gene is named only where the DNA matches it firmly. Clone size is shown for a subset of rows, as once, few, many or a class of expanded clone.

CDR3 protein: CASSDLLAGGNEQFF
CDR3 DNA: TGTGCCAGCAGTGATTTACTAGCGGGAGGCAATGAGCAGTTCTTC
D gene: TRBD2
J gene: TRBJ2-1
CDR3 length: 15
V gene: TRBV25-1
clone size: few

CDR3 protein: CASYRGGSSYEQYF
CDR3 DNA: TGTGCCAGCTATCGAGGGGGGAGCTCCTACGAGCAGTACTTC
D gene: .
J gene: TRBJ2-7
CDR3 length: 14
V gene: TRBV28
clone size: .

CDR3 protein: CASAPDGNSNQPQHF
CDR3 DNA: TGTGCTAGTGCCCCTGACGGGAACAGCAATCAGCCCCAGCATTTT
D gene: .
J gene: TRBJ1-5
CDR3 length: 15
V gene: TRBV12-5
clone size: many

CDR3 protein: CASSQEVVRGFAEAFF
CDR3 DNA: TGCGCCAGCAGCCAAGAAGTAGTTCGGGGGTTCGCTGAAGCTTTCTTT
D gene: .
J gene: TRBJ1-1
CDR3 length: 16
V gene: TRBV4-1
clone size: many

CDR3 protein: CASSLDSQPQHF
CDR3 DNA: TGTGCCAGCAGTTTGGATTCGCAGCCCCAGCATTTT
D gene: .
J gene: TRBJ1-5
CDR3 length: 12
V gene: TRBV28
clone size: .

CDR3 protein: CSASRSSGANVLTF
CDR3 DNA: TGCAGTGCTAGTAGAAGCTCTGGGGCCAACGTCCTGACTTTC
D gene: .
J gene: TRBJ2-6
CDR3 length: 14
V gene: TRBV20-1
clone size: .

CDR3 protein: CASSPRGSYNEQFF
CDR3 DNA: TGTGCCAGCAGCCCCCGAGGCTCCTACAATGAGCAGTTCTTC
D gene: .
J gene: TRBJ2-1
CDR3 length: 14
V gene: TRBV7-9
clone size: many

CDR3 protein: CASSQGGTYGNTIYF
CDR3 DNA: TGCGCCAGCAGCCAGGGCGGGACGTATGGAAACACCATATATTTT
D gene: .
J gene: TRBJ1-3
CDR3 length: 15
V gene: TRBV4-1
clone size: .

CDR3 protein: CASSSGTGNQPQHF
CDR3 DNA: TGTGCCAGCAGCTCCGGGACAGGGAATCAGCCCCAGCATTTT
D gene: TRBD1
J gene: TRBJ1-5
CDR3 length: 14
V gene: TRBV7-2
clone size: many

CDR3 protein: CSARDLTAGWNTEAFF
CDR3 DNA: TGCAGTGCTAGAGATCTAACGGCAGGTTGGAACACTGAAGCTTTCTTT
D gene: .
J gene: TRBJ1-1
CDR3 length: 16
V gene: TRBV20-1
clone size: .

CDR3 protein: CASSVSGSSYNEQFF
CDR3 DNA: TGTGCCAGCAGCGTTAGCGGGAGCTCCTACAATGAGCAGTTCTTC
D gene: TRBD2
J gene: TRBJ2-1
CDR3 length: 15
V gene: TRBV7-2
clone size: many

CDR3 protein: CASSLDWGSGNTIYF
CDR3 DNA: TGTGCCAGCAGCTTAGATTGGGGGTCTGGAAACACCATATATTTT
D gene: .
J gene: TRBJ1-3
CDR3 length: 15
V gene: TRBV7-9
clone size: few

CDR3 protein: CASSSSANSNTGELFF
CDR3 DNA: TGTGCCAGCAGCTCCAGCGCTAACTCGAACACCGGGGAGCTGTTTTTT
D gene: .
J gene: TRBJ2-2
CDR3 length: 16
V gene: TRBV7-3
clone size: .

CDR3 protein: CASSRGTGKGQETQYF
CDR3 DNA: TGTGCCAGCAGCCGCGGGACAGGGAAAGGACAAGAGACCCAGTACTTC
D gene: TRBD1
J gene: TRBJ2-5
CDR3 length: 16
V gene: TRBV9
clone size: many

CDR3 protein: CASNEASDTQYF
CDR3 DNA: TGTGCCAGCAACGAGGCGTCAGATACGCAGTATTTT
D gene: .
J gene: TRBJ2-3
CDR3 length: 12
V gene: TRBV12-3/TRBV12-4
clone size: many

CDR3 protein: CASGTLNTGELFF
CDR3 DNA: TGTGCCAGCGGGACACTAAACACCGGGGAGCTGTTTTTT
D gene: .
J gene: TRBJ2-2
CDR3 length: 13
V gene: TRBV2
clone size: .

CDR3 protein: CASNSGGDGTDTQYF
CDR3 DNA: TGTGCCAGCAATAGCGGGGGAGACGGGACAGATACGCAGTATTTT
D gene: TRBD2
J gene: TRBJ2-3
CDR3 length: 15
V gene: TRBV12-3/TRBV12-4
clone size: .

CDR3 protein: CASSAAGTQGEQYF
CDR3 DNA: TGTGCCAGCAGTGCCGCCGGGACACAGGGCGAGCAGTACTTC
D gene: .
J gene: TRBJ2-7
CDR3 length: 14
V gene: TRBV25-1
clone size: many

CDR3 protein: CASSSSWVRGSSYEQYF
CDR3 DNA: TGCGCCAGCAGCTCGAGCTGGGTTAGGGGGAGCTCCTACGAGCAGTACTTC
D gene: .
J gene: TRBJ2-7
CDR3 length: 17
V gene: TRBV5-1
clone size: many

CDR3 protein: CASSPPRWYGDTEAFF
CDR3 DNA: TGTGCCAGCAGCCCACCGAGATGGTATGGGGACACTGAAGCTTTCTTT
D gene: .
J gene: TRBJ1-1
CDR3 length: 16
V gene: TRBV11-2
clone size: few

CDR3 protein: CASSPRDPSYEQYF
CDR3 DNA: TGTGCCAGCAGTCCCCGGGATCCCTCCTACGAGCAGTACTTC
D gene: .
J gene: TRBJ2-7
CDR3 length: 14
V gene: TRBV27
clone size: .

CDR3 protein: CASSPSRGNQPQHF
CDR3 DNA: TGTGCCAGCAGTCCCAGCAGGGGCAATCAGCCCCAGCATTTT
D gene: .
J gene: TRBJ1-5
CDR3 length: 14
V gene: TRBV27
clone size: few

CDR3 protein: CASNRESYTGELFF
CDR3 DNA: TGTGCCAGCAATAGGGAGTCGTACACCGGGGAGCTGTTTTTT
D gene: .
J gene: TRBJ2-2
CDR3 length: 14
V gene: TRBV2
clone size: few

CDR3 protein: CASSLVAGDEKLFF
CDR3 DNA: TGTGCCAGCAGCTTAGTGGCAGGGGATGAAAAACTGTTTTTT
D gene: .
J gene: TRBJ1-4
CDR3 length: 14
V gene: TRBV7-9
clone size: .

CDR3 protein: CASSIVLPGAGQETQYF
CDR3 DNA: TGTGCCAGTAGTATAGTCCTTCCCGGGGCCGGCCAAGAGACCCAGTACTTC
D gene: .
J gene: TRBJ2-5
CDR3 length: 17
V gene: TRBV19
clone size: few

CDR3 protein: CASERCAEGCEQFF
CDR3 DNA: TGTGCCAGTGAGAGGTGTGCTGAGGGGTGCGAGCAGTTCTTC
D gene: .
J gene: TRBJ2-1
CDR3 length: 14
V gene: TRBV19
clone size: .

CDR3 protein: CASRSPQSSGYTF
CDR3 DNA: TGTGCCAGCCGTTCGCCCCAAAGTAGCGGCTACACCTTC
D gene: .
J gene: TRBJ1-2
CDR3 length: 13
V gene: TRBV19
clone size: many

CDR3 protein: CASSQGHTYEQYF
CDR3 DNA: TGTGCCAGCAGCCAGGGACATACCTACGAGCAGTACTTC
D gene: .
J gene: TRBJ2-7
CDR3 length: 13
V gene: TRBV7-3
clone size: few

CDR3 protein: CASSLQSSTDTQYF
CDR3 DNA: TGTGCCAGCAGCTTACAGTCTAGCACAGATACGCAGTATTTT
D gene: .
J gene: TRBJ2-3
CDR3 length: 14
V gene: TRBV7-6
clone size: many

CDR3 protein: CASNQGNRNQPQHF
CDR3 DNA: TGTGCCAGTAACCAAGGGAATCGAAATCAGCCCCAGCATTTT
D gene: .
J gene: TRBJ1-5
CDR3 length: 14
V gene: TRBV19
clone size: many

CDR3 protein: CASSLATGGSQFF
CDR3 DNA: TGTGCCAGCAGCTTAGCGACGGGGGGGTCGCAGTTCTTC
D gene: TRBD2
J gene: TRBJ2-1
CDR3 length: 13
V gene: TRBV7-9
clone size: many

CDR3 protein: CASSWVRRDSPLHF
CDR3 DNA: TGTGCCAGCAGCTGGGTTCGAAGGGATTCACCCCTCCACTTT
D gene: .
J gene: TRBJ1-6
CDR3 length: 14
V gene: TRBV7-2
clone size: many

CDR3 protein: CASSQDPSGGANEQFF
CDR3 DNA: TGTGCCAGCAGCCAAGATCCTAGCGGGGGGGCCAATGAGCAGTTCTTC
D gene: TRBD2
J gene: TRBJ2-1
CDR3 length: 16
V gene: TRBV4-2
clone size: .

CDR3 protein: CASSVGPNAGANVLTF
CDR3 DNA: TGTGCCAGCAGCGTAGGTCCCAATGCTGGGGCCAACGTCCTGACTTTC
D gene: .
J gene: TRBJ2-6
CDR3 length: 16
V gene: TRBV9
clone size: .

CDR3 protein: CSARDREGQPQHF
CDR3 DNA: TGCAGCGCTAGGGACAGGGAGGGACAGCCCCAGCATTTT
D gene: TRBD1
J gene: TRBJ1-5
CDR3 length: 13
V gene: TRBV29-1
clone size: many

CDR3 protein: CASGTFYGYTF
CDR3 DNA: TGTGCCAGCGGGACGTTCTATGGCTACACCTTC
D gene: .
J gene: TRBJ1-2
CDR3 length: 11
V gene: TRBV28
clone size: few

CDR3 protein: CASSETQTNQPQHF
CDR3 DNA: TGTGCCAGCAGTGAAACACAGACCAATCAGCCCCAGCATTTT
D gene: .
J gene: TRBJ1-5
CDR3 length: 14
V gene: TRBV2
clone size: .

CDR3 protein: CASSRGPSEDTQYF
CDR3 DNA: TGTGCCAGCAGTCGGGGCCCTAGTGAAGATACGCAGTATTTT
D gene: .
J gene: TRBJ2-3
CDR3 length: 14
V gene: TRBV7-2
clone size: many

CDR3 protein: CASSYRSRTDTQYF
CDR3 DNA: TGTGCCAGCAGCTACAGGTCCCGCACAGATACGCAGTATTTT
D gene: .
J gene: TRBJ2-3
CDR3 length: 14
V gene: TRBV7-2
clone size: many